The present entry profiles one TCR beta chain with its context. Its specificity is unknown. J gave up 4 bases and V 0 bases, and 7 bases lay outside the gene matches. Per the germline V gene, CDR1 is LGHNA and CDR2 is YSLEER. The CDR3 runs 16 residues. These data belong to a study of CD8+ T cells in alopecia areata. Study-wide results and limits: Under tofacitinib, fewer expanded CD8+ clones appeared among the top 100 scalp clones.

Indicated treatment: oral pan-JAK inhibitor, 5-10 mg twice daily. Sequencing relied on a cDNA template that was reverse transcribed from extracted RNA. Measured with immunoSEQ multiplex PCR; TCRdb has only the in-frame clones, and not every one. The table shows some 80,000 clones, with around 67% occurring only once. The origin of this receptor is a human donor with alopecia areata. V and J are TRBV4-3 and TRBJ2-3; TRBD2 matches 7 bases. The sequencing here drew on CD8+ T cells sorted from blood, taken at week 24, from a patient treated with tofacitinib. This CDR3 reads CASSQERELKADTQYF. The CDR3 DNA sequence: TGCGCCAGCAGCCAAGAGCGGGAGCTCAAGGCAGATACGCAGTATTTT.